This entry describes one T cell receptor (beta chain). This clone was seen a single time. It lacks a known antigen. Per-base qualities were not stored, and no clone one base away is much larger. This entry belongs to a study of CD8+ T cells in alopecia areata (dated 2018 in TCRdb). Broadly, across the study: High-throughput TCRbeta sequencing was used to examine T cell clonal expansion in alopecia areata in both the C3H/HeJ mouse model and human patients. Human TCRbeta sequencing covered scalp tissue and sorted CD4+ and CD8+ peripheral blood T cells from patchy and totalis/universalis alopecia areata patients and healthy controls. Clonality in the scalp was compared among normal scalp (n=4), patchy alopecia areata scalp (n=8), and alopecia totalis/universalis scalp (n=8). The RNA source kit depended on sample type: the PAXgene miRNA kit for fixed scalp, the miRNeasy kit for PBMCs, and the RNeasy kit for mouse skin. TCRbeta CDR3 regions were amplified by immunoSEQ multiplex PCR using 35 Vbeta forward and 13 Jbeta reverse primers.

In roughly 5 patients from the biomarker study, an additional sort separated CD25+CD127- cells out of the CD4+ cells. Lesional scalp punch biopsies and peripheral blood were collected from alopecia areata patients. After PBMCs were isolated by density centrifugation and stained for CD3, CD4 and CD8, a FACSAria was used to sort CD4+ and CD8+ T cells. Alopecia areata patients who were not treated were recruited through a multicenter biomarker study. Overall results and qualifications from the work: Higher clonality and more expanded CD8+ clones were observed in lesional scalp than in normal scalp, particularly in alopecia totalis/universalis, a finding suggestive of antigenic drive. TCR sequences shared between patients were less clear than in mice, possibly partly because of HLA diversity in the patient population. Unlike mouse skin, where gammadelta T cells dominate, normal human skin contains resident alphabeta T cells that get sequenced too, which complicates analysis of the scalp TCR repertoire.

The method behind the library was the immunoSEQ multiplex PCR assay. RNA was extracted from all samples and reverse transcribed into cDNA, which served as template for TCR sequencing. First-strand cDNA was synthesized with SuperScript III using a 2:1 mix of oligo-dT and random hexamers. Amplification bias was assessed with a synthetic immune receptor repertoire, and residual bias was removed computationally. On the study's bioinformatics: Raw reads were preprocessed to remove errors, and CDR3 was defined by IMGT conventions from the conserved cysteine to phenylalanine. To get clonality, Shannon entropy was normalized by log2 of the number of productive unique TCRs and the result was subtracted from 1. Scalp TCRbeta sequences were cross-referenced with sorted blood CD4 and CD8 repertoires so that the CD4 or CD8 identity of scalp clones could be inferred. TCRdb carries this immuneACCESS record with in-frame sequences only. Its versions omit some clonotypes, under half of them owing to an unresolved V gene in the studies checked, with the rest unexplained. V, J and clone size reflect that table, while D and trimming were determined from the DNA. In this sample the table shows some 20,000 clones, roughly two thirds of which occur a single time. The ten largest clones take up less than 5.5% of the sample.

The CDR3 runs 15 amino acids, cysteine and phenylalanine included. The DNA shown is the 45-base CDR3, in frame from base 1. V was cut back by 1 base and J by 2 bases, leaving a gap of 10 bases between them. Reading the germline V gene (reference sequence) gives CDR1 SGHNT and CDR2 YYREEE. The receptor comes from a human donor with alopecia areata. In this chain, TRBV5-4 is recombined with TRBJ2-1; the D gene is unclear. Specimen: CD4+ Tregs sorted from blood. The nucleotide sequence reads TGTGCCAGCAGCTTGAATCGGGCCGCCTACAATGAGCAGTTCTTC. Translated, it reads CASSLNRAAYNEQFF.